Each of the 6 T cell receptor beta chains below was sequenced from the same sample in a study of blood T cell repertoires in COVID-19. Profiling relied on immunoSEQ multiplex PCR, and the TCRdb table lists in-frame clones only, not all of them. This sample carries 150,000 to 200,000 clones, around nine tenths of them seen once, and the ten largest clones take about 0.96%. Sequencing was done on a sample of peripheral blood. All receptors derive from a woman in her late teens or twenties who had recovered from COVID-19.

The rearrangement joins TRBV5-1 to TRBJ2-5; 10 bases map to TRBD2. CDR1 and CDR2 (germline): SGHRS, YFSETQ. The CDR3 has 14 residues. Losses at the gene ends were 4 bases for V and 3 bases for J; bases not matched to a gene: 3. CDR3 residues: CASSTGLAEETQYF. CDR3 DNA sequence: TGCGCCAGCAGCACCGGACTAGCGGAAGAGACCCAGTACTTC.

The genes are TRBV30 and TRBJ1-1; the D gene is possibly TRBD1 (6 bases). In germline, CDR1 is GTSNPN, CDR2 SVGIG (reference sequence). The CDR3 runs 14 residues. Trimming cost V 0 bases and J 3 bases, with 11 bases left between them. The chain's CDR3 is CAWSVGAGDTEAFF. In DNA, the CDR3 is TGTGCCTGGAGTGTAGGTGCAGGGGACACTGAAGCTTTCTTT.

The chain is built from TRBV5-4 and TRBJ1-1; tentative D call: TRBD1 (6 bases). Trimming removed 0 bases at V and 4 bases at J, with 16 bases between. There are 16 residues in the CDR3. Germline V gene data show CDR1 as SGHNT and CDR2 as YYREEE (reference sequence). The CDR3 DNA is TGTGCCAGCAGCTTGGGGCCAGGGGCGGAATTCACTGAAGCTTTCTTT. Translation gives CASSLGPGAEFTEAFF.

V is TRBV9 and J is TRBJ2-1; D gene uncertain. The length of the CDR3 is 12 residues. CDR1 and CDR2 from the germline V gene are SGDLS and YYNGEE. Trimming removed 0 bases from V and 7 bases from J, with 5 bases in between. CDR3 amino acids: CASSVDKNEQFF. The DNA of the CDR3 is TGTGCCAGCAGCGTAGATAAAAATGAGCAGTTCTTC.

V usage is TRBV5-1 and J usage is TRBJ2-6, with a possible D match to TRBD1 (6 bases). V lost 2 bases and J lost 0, with 12 bases in between. CDR1 and CDR2 from the germline V gene are SGHRS and YFSETQ. The CDR3 runs 17 residues. The CDR3, as DNA: TGCGCCAGCAGCTTACAGGGCCTCCACTCTGGGGCCAACGTCCTGACTTTC. This codes for CASSLQGLHSGANVLTF.

The chain links TRBV4-1 to TRBJ2-3; a weak D match, TRBD1 (6 bases). Between the trimmed V and J ends, which lost 0 bases and 2 bases, there was a span of 12 bases. Germline V gives CDR1 MGHRA, CDR2 YSYEKL. The CDR3 totals 16 residues. This CDR3 reads CASSQDQGTDTDTQYF. CDR3 in DNA: TGCGCCAGCAGCCAAGATCAGGGGACGGACACAGATACGCAGTATTTT.